This T cell receptor beta chain was retrieved from a study of blood T cell repertoires in COVID-19. Overall study: Whether acute or convalescent, the COVID-19 samples came from the United States, Italy and Spain. PBMCs, B-cell-depleted T cells, or T cells were the source of the cDNA or gDNA that made up the material.

Study processing details: Reference gene primer amplification in the assay estimated nucleated cell counts. Produced via immunoSEQ multiplex PCR; TCRdb's table is partial and in-frame only. V and J calls and clone size are those listed in that table; D and trimming were worked out from the DNA. The data show approximately 250,000 clones, around 84% seen once. Germline V gives CDR1 SGHRS, CDR2 YFSETQ. This CDR3 contains 15 residues. V was shortened by 1 base and J by 4 bases, with 12 bases between the two germline ends. The clonotype was recovered from a woman in her forties who had recovered from COVID-19. This sequence joins TRBV5-1 and TRBJ2-1; no firm D call. The sample consisted of peripheral blood. The CDR3 DNA follows: TGCGCCAGCAGCTTGCAATCAGACAATTACAATGAGCAGTTCTTC. It is translated as CASSLQSDNYNEQFF.